This is a list of T cell receptor beta chains from one sample in a study of blood T cell repertoires in COVID-19. Libraries were prepared by immunoSEQ multiplex PCR; TCRdb keeps only in-frame clonotypes and omits some of them. This table has fewer than 500,000 clones, roughly 87% appearing once. Material: PBMCs or T cells enriched from blood (not recorded which). The receptors come from a young woman who had recovered from COVID-19. The CDR3 runs from the conserved cysteine through the conserved F or W. Each record gives: V gene, J gene, clone size, CDR3 protein. A row's size may be missing; if present it is once, few, many or a size class.

TRBV29-1,TRBJ1-1,NA,CSVILIYRVGTEAFF
TRBV4-1,TRBJ1-1,NA,CASSQTRNTEAFF
TRBV19,TRBJ2-5,once,CASSNRQETQYF
TRBV9,TRBJ1-3,NA,CASSGGTGASGNTIYF
TRBV30,TRBJ2-1,NA,CAWNGGGAGNEQFF
TRBV5-1,TRBJ2-2,NA,CASSVTTGGAGELFF
TRBV7-6,TRBJ1-4,NA,CASSSTGGAGNEKLFF
TRBV19,TRBJ1-6,NA,CATSDRFGNSPLHF
TRBV5-1,TRBJ1-4,NA,CASSPGQMYEKLFF
TRBV30,TRBJ2-7,once,CAWSVIYEQYF
TRBV6-5,TRBJ2-1,NA,CASSYLLASSDEQFF
TRBV3-1/TRBV3-2,TRBJ2-5,once,CASSLLLAAGQGETQYF
TRBV6-4,TRBJ2-7,NA,CASSVDSSSYEQYF
TRBV30,TRBJ1-2,NA,CAWRRRLNYGYTF
TRBV7-9,TRBJ2-1,NA,CASFSGGVYNEQFF
TRBV2,TRBJ1-5,NA,CASSAGGGNQPQHF
TRBV7-9,TRBJ1-3,few,CASSFLTKGNTIYF
TRBV7-6,TRBJ2-7,NA,CASSLVDGSSYEQYF
TRBV7-2,TRBJ1-6,NA,CASSPVVNSPLHF
TRBV27,TRBJ2-7,NA,CATTPTSGGSVSSYEQYF
TRBV5-6,TRBJ2-3,NA,CASSLRGLAGSQYF
TRBV3-1/TRBV3-2,TRBJ1-5,NA,CASSQSPGEPQHF
TRBV5-1,TRBJ2-1,NA,CASRFSLGSYNEQFF
TRBV6-2/TRBV6-3,TRBJ1-5,NA,CASSYPAGGNSNQPQHF
TRBV30,TRBJ1-1,NA,CAWSVKGARNTEAFF
TRBV5-6,TRBJ2-5,once,CASSLTGLAVETQYF
TRBV2,TRBJ1-2,NA,CASQDRGPYGYTF
TRBV7-9,TRBJ2-7,NA,CASSVDWSEQYF
TRBV7-3,TRBJ2-2,NA,CASSFGLNTGELFF
TRBV24-1,TRBJ2-5,NA,CATGTDTQETQYF
TRBV30,TRBJ1-2,few,CAWISFRGRLYGYTF
TRBV5-1,TRBJ2-2,NA,CASSSKATGGDTGELFF
TRBV2,TRBJ2-7,NA,CASTELAGDHYEQYF
TRBV7-9,TRBJ2-7,NA,CASSFGLAGGDEQYF
TRBV3-1/TRBV3-2,TRBJ2-3,NA,CASSQEAGIPTDTQYF
TRBV6-2/TRBV6-3,TRBJ1-1,NA,CASSYSGRLTEAFF
TRBV6-5,TRBJ2-2,NA,CASAWDRGLAGELFF
TRBV15,TRBJ2-7,NA,CATSRDGRGEQYF
TRBV5-6,TRBJ1-5,NA,CASSAFRGFGSNQPQHF
TRBV5-4,TRBJ2-1,NA,CASSRVQTGTNEQFF
TRBV5-1,TRBJ1-1,NA,CASSSQGSNTEAFF
TRBV11-2,TRBJ2-1,NA,CASSLRSYNEQFF
TRBV2,TRBJ2-2,once,CASSGTRSNTGELFF
TRBV18,TRBJ2-5,NA,CASSRSGGETQYF
TRBV6-5,TRBJ1-2,NA,CASTMTGGYGYTF
TRBV25-1,TRBJ2-1,NA,CASSVRIGEQFF
TRBV2,TRBJ2-7,NA,CASSGGLAVEQYF
TRBV12-3/TRBV12-4,TRBJ1-2,once,CASSGHADYGYTF